These 11 T cell receptor beta chains came from one sample sequenced in a study of blood T cell repertoires in COVID-19. Profiling relied on immunoSEQ multiplex PCR, and the TCRdb table lists in-frame clones only, not all of them. Here the sample spans more than 90,000 clones, roughly nine tenths being singletons. Sequencing was performed on peripheral blood. The receptors here all came from a man aged 65 to 85 who had recovered from COVID-19.

This chain joins TRBV12-3 or TRBV12-4 and TRBJ2-3; a possible D gene is TRBD2 (5 bases). Trimming removed 5 bases at V and 6 bases at J, with 12 bases between. The CDR3 has 13 residues. The CDR3 DNA reads TGTGCCAGCAGTGCGGGCGACGGGGATACGCAGTATTTT. It translates to CASSAGDGDTQYF.

This chain joins TRBV12-3 or TRBV12-4 and TRBJ1-5, with D tentatively TRBD1 (5 bases). The V gene lost 3 bases and the J gene lost 6 bases, with 6 bases spanning the gap. This CDR3 spans 12 amino acids. CDR3 amino acids: CASSLQGQPQHF. DNA of the CDR3: TGTGCCAGCAGTTTGCAGGGTCAGCCCCAGCATTTT.

This rearrangement joins TRBV6-5 to TRBJ1-6; TRBD1 matches 8 bases. Trimming at V came to 7 bases and at J to 9 bases, leaving 11 bases not matched to a gene. CDR3 length: 15 amino acids. Germline loops: CDR1 MNHEY, CDR2 SVGAGI. The CDR3 nucleotides read TGTGCCAGCACCCCACGGAGGACAGGGACTTCACCCCTCCACTTT. Translating gives CASTPRRTGTSPLHF.

This chain uses TRBV5-4 with TRBJ2-7; 11 bases match TRBD1. Germline V gene sequence: CDR1 SGHNT, CDR2 YYREEE (reference sequence). The CDR3 spans 16 residues. V was pared by 3 bases and J by 7 bases, with 12 bases of the junction left unmatched. CDR3 nucleotides: TGTGCCAGCAGCTGGGCCGGTGGACAGGGGGCACGGGAGCAGTACTTC. Amino acids: CASSWAGGQGAREQYF. Supplemented by reference TRBV5-4 and TRBJ2-7, the full variable domain reads ETGVTQSPTHLIKTRGQQVTLRCSSQSGHNTVSWYQQALGQGPQFIFQYYREEENGRGNFPPRFSGLQFPNYSSELNVNALELDDSALYLCASSWAGGQGAREQYFGPGTRLTVT.

The chain is built from TRBV6-1 and TRBJ1-2; the D gene is possibly TRBD1 (6 bases). CDR3 length equals 15 residues. Germline CDR1 is MNHNS and CDR2 is SASEGT. The V end was cut by 0 bases, the J end by 7 bases, with 15 bases between. CDR3 in amino acids: CASSEALTGSGGYTF. The CDR3 DNA reads as TGTGCCAGCAGTGAAGCTTTAACAGGGTCTGGTGGCTACACCTTC.

This chain links TRBV27 with TRBJ1-4, with 7 bases that match TRBD1. Germline V gene data show CDR1 as MNHEY and CDR2 as SMNVEV (reference sequence). The CDR3 loop spans 16 amino acids. With V trimmed by 2 bases and J by 1 base, 4 bases remained unmatched. This chain's CDR3 is CASSLGRGLTNEKLFF. In DNA, the CDR3 is TGTGCCAGCAGTTTAGGCAGGGGGTTAACTAATGAAAAACTGTTTTTT.

The genes are TRBV3-1 (or the pseudogene TRBV3-2) and TRBJ1-1; no definite D call. Trimming cost V 3 bases and J 0 bases, with 20 bases left between them. The germline V gene has CDR1 LGHDT and CDR2 YNNKEL (reference sequence). The CDR3 extends over 18 amino acids. The CDR3 loop reads CASSQFRAGNGVNTEAFF. CDR3 in DNA: TGTGCCAGCAGCCAGTTTCGTGCGGGGAATGGGGTGAACACTGAAGCTTTCTTT.

The CDR3 DNA is TGTGCCAGCAGCCAGTACGGGACAGGGGAGACCCAGTACTTC. Protein: CASSQYGTGETQYF. The gene calls are TRBV3-1 (or the pseudogene TRBV3-2) and TRBJ2-5; 9 bases are shared with TRBD1. With 3 bases clipped from V and 5 bases from J, the junction kept 4 bases outside the gene matches. This CDR3 is built from 14 residues. Looked up from germline, CDR1 is LGHDT and CDR2 is YNNKEL (reference sequence).

This clone was observed once. The V and J genes are TRBV6-2 or TRBV6-3 and TRBJ2-7; 10 nucleotides line up with TRBD1. The V gene's germline CDR1 is MNHEY and CDR2 SVGEGT. The CDR3 loop spans 15 amino acids. Unmatched junction bases numbered 6, after V lost 2 bases and J lost 5 bases. The chain's CDR3 is CASSYVRDRGHEQYF. The CDR3 region has the DNA TGTGCCAGCAGTTACGTCCGGGACAGGGGCCACGAGCAGTACTTC.

V is TRBV15 and J is TRBJ2-1; no reliable D call. This CDR3 spans 16 amino acids. V was cut by 0 bases and J by 2 bases, with 11 bases left in between. CDR1 and CDR2 (germline): LNHNV, YYDKDF (reference sequence). CDR3 amino acids: CATSREMQVPYNEQFF. The CDR3, as DNA: TGTGCCACCAGCAGAGAGATGCAGGTTCCCTACAATGAGCAGTTCTTC.

V usage is TRBV9 and J usage is TRBJ1-3; D gene uncertain. Germline-derived CDR1 and CDR2 are SGDLS and YYNGEE. Trimming stripped 10 bases from V and 8 bases from J, with 10 bases between. CDR3 length: 10 residues. CDR3 DNA: TGTGCCCGCCCGGTTGACACCATATATTTT. Amino acid sequence: CARPVDTIYF.